Each of the 21 T cell receptor beta chains below was sequenced from the same sample in a study of T cell changes during pregnancy in multiple sclerosis. Sequenced by immunoSEQ multiplex PCR; TCRdb stores in-frame clones only, minus some. The sample yields about 42,000 clones, 91% seen once. Here the sequenced sample was CD4+ T cells from peripheral blood mononuclear cells, taken in the second trimester of pregnancy. All receptors derive from a female donor in good health, enrolled as a control in a pregnancy study.

The rearrangement links TRBV28 to TRBJ1-1, with a weak D call TRBD1 (5 bases). V gave up 7 bases and J gave up 4 bases, with 19 bases separating them. CDR3 length: 15 amino acids. The germline gives CDR1 MDHEN, CDR2 SYDVKM. CDR3 sequence reads: CASKAPLGRGTEAFF. DNA of the CDR3: TGTGCCAGCAAGGCTCCGCTGGGTAGGGGCACTGAAGCTTTCTTT.

CDR3: CASSPDYTGELFF. The CDR3 nucleotides read TGTGCCAGCAGTCCGGACTACACCGGGGAGCTGTTTTTT. J is TRBJ2-2 and V is TRBV28; tentative D call: TRBD2 (5 bases). V lost 5 bases, J lost 3 bases, and 7 bases lay in between. CDR1 MDHEN and CDR2 SYDVKM come from the germline V gene. The CDR3 runs 13 residues.

J is TRBJ2-1 and V is TRBV30; D is undetermined. Germline assignment: CDR1 GTSNPN and CDR2 SVGIG (reference sequence). V lost 2 bases and J lost 3, with 5 bases in between. CDR3 size: 12 residues. DNA for the CDR3: TGTGCCTGGAGTCCTTACTACAATGAGCAGTTCTTC. Its protein is CAWSPYYNEQFF. Using reference TRBV30 and TRBJ2-1 for the parts outside the CDR3, the full variable domain is SQTIHQWPATLVQPVGSPLSLECTVEGTSNPNLYWYRQAAGRGLQLLFYSVGIGQISSEVPQNLSASRPQDRQFILSSKKLLLSDSGFYLCAWSPYYNEQFFGPGTRLTVL.

This clone was recorded only once. This chain joins TRBV7-2 and TRBJ2-1; the match to TRBD2 covers 7 bases. Germline CDR1 reads SGHTA; CDR2 reads FQGNSA. The CDR3 runs 12 residues. J lost 8 bases, V lost 6 bases, and 4 bases had no gene match. This chain's CDR3 is CASRWTSHEQFF. In nucleotides, the CDR3 is TGTGCCAGCAGGTGGACTAGTCATGAGCAGTTCTTC. Full variable domain (remainder filled in from reference TRBV7-2 and TRBJ2-1): GAGVSQSPSNKVTEKGKDVELRCDPISGHTALYWYRQSLGQGLEFLIYFQGNSAPDKSGLPSDRFSAERTGGSVSTLTIQRTQQEDSAVYLCASRWTSHEQFFGPGTRLTVL.

V is TRBV18 and J is TRBJ2-5, with TRBD2 matching 10 bases. The V segment lost 9 bases and the J segment 2 bases; nucleotides outside the gene matches: 9. The germline V gene has CDR1 KGHSH and CDR2 LQKENI. The length of the CDR3 is 15 residues. CDR3 bases: TGTGCCAGTCTCAGGACTAGCGGAAATCAAGAGACCCAGTACTTC. Translation gives CASLRTSGNQETQYF.

V is TRBV7-9 and J is TRBJ2-5, with 15 positions matching TRBD2. Trimming cost V 4 bases and J 0 bases; bases outside gene matches: 9. The germline CDR1 and CDR2 sequences are SEHNR and FQNEAQ (reference sequence). The CDR3 has 19 amino acids. CDR3 coding DNA: TGTGCCAGCAGCTCGGGACTAGCGGGGGGAAACCTTTACCAAGAGACCCAGTACTTC. Amino acid sequence: CASSSGLAGGNLYQETQYF. Based on the CDR3 plus reference TRBV7-9 and TRBJ2-5, the full variable domain is DTGVSQNPRHKITKRGQNVTFRCDPISEHNRLYWYRQTLGQGPEFLTYFQNEAQLEKSRLLSDRFSAERPKGSFSTLEIQRTEQGDSAMYLCASSSGLAGGNLYQETQYFGPGTRLLVL.

The chain carries TRBV7-9 and TRBJ2-5; 9 positions match TRBD2. The V gene end was trimmed by 3 bases and the J gene end by 4 bases; junction bases not matched to a gene: 12. The CDR3 is 17 amino acids. The germline gives CDR1 SEHNR, CDR2 FQNEAQ (reference sequence). CDR3 bases: TGTGCCAGCAGCTTGGGGGGTAGCGGGAGTAAGGGAGAGACCCAGTACTTC. This codes for CASSLGGSGSKGETQYF.

The chain uses TRBV6-1 and TRBJ2-1, with TRBD1 matching over 8 bases. Losses at the gene ends were 2 bases for V and 6 bases for J; bases not matched to a gene: 6. The CDR3 extends over 15 amino acids. CDR1 is MNHNS, CDR2 SASEGT, per germline. The DNA for the CDR3 is TGTGCCAGCAGTGAACAGGGACAGGTACCCAATGAGCAGTTCTTC. Translated: CASSEQGQVPNEQFF.

The chain joins TRBV5-6 to TRBJ1-4; 7 bases are shared with TRBD1. The ends lost 0 bases at V and 4 bases at J; junction bases unmatched: 3. There are 15 residues in the CDR3. Per the germline V gene, CDR1 is SGHDT and CDR2 is YYEEEE. CDR3 bases: TGTGCCAGCAGCTTGGGACAGGGAGGTAATGAAAAACTGTTTTTT. Its protein is CASSLGQGGNEKLFF.

The chain couples TRBV28 to TRBJ1-1, with a possible D match to TRBD1 (5 bases). This CDR3 comprises 15 residues. Trimming took 2 bases from V and 4 from J, leaving 14 bases between them. Per germline, CDR1 MDHEN and CDR2 SYDVKM. For the CDR3, the DNA is TGTGCCAGCAGTTTAATAGGGCCGACAGTCACTGAAGCTTTCTTT. Amino acids: CASSLIGPTVTEAFF. Drawing the rest from reference TRBV28 and TRBJ1-1, the complete variable domain is DVKVTQSSRYLVKRTGEKVFLECVQDMDHENMFWYRQDPGLGLRLIYFSYDVKMKEKGDIPEGYSVSREKKERFSLILESASTNQTSMYLCASSLIGPTVTEAFFGQGTRLTVV.

The chain recombines TRBV5-6 with TRBJ1-2; weak D call: TRBD1 (5 bases). The CDR3 is made up of 15 amino acids. Trimming stripped 0 bases from V and 1 base from J, with 10 bases between. CDR1 and CDR2 from the germline V gene are SGHDT and YYEEEE. CDR3 protein: CASSLGLDSNYGYTF. CDR3 nucleotides: TGTGCCAGCAGCTTGGGACTAGACAGTAACTATGGCTACACCTTC.

V is TRBV7-2 and J is TRBJ2-1; tentative D call: TRBD1 (6 bases). The ends were cut back, 1 base at V and 7 bases at J, with 17 bases in the middle. Germline-derived CDR1 and CDR2 are SGHTA and FQGNSA. The CDR3 runs 16 residues. The CDR3 region has the DNA TGTGCCAGCAGCTTAGGTCTCAGGGGTATCATGAATGAGCAGTTCTTC. Translated: CASSLGLRGIMNEQFF.

This chain uses TRBV7-2 with TRBJ2-1; 9 bases fit TRBD1. CDR3 length: 16 amino acids. The J segment lost 4 bases and the V segment lost 6 bases, leaving 10 bases of the junction unmatched. In germline, CDR1 is SGHTA, CDR2 FQGNSA. The CDR3 here is CASRYTTGTGYNEQFF. CDR3 DNA sequence: TGTGCCAGCAGGTATACCACCGGGACAGGGTACAATGAGCAGTTCTTC.

The CDR3 loop reads CASSQSPGAGEQFF. The DNA for the CDR3 is TGTGCCAGCAGCCAGAGCCCAGGCGCGGGTGAGCAGTTCTTC. The chain joins TRBV7-2 to TRBJ2-1, with a possible D match to TRBD2 (5 bases). Trimming shortened V by 5 bases and J by 9 bases, and 17 bases separated the two germline ends. Per the germline V gene, CDR1 is SGHTA and CDR2 is FQGNSA. This CDR3 is 14 amino acids long.

The J gene is TRBJ2-1, the V gene TRBV27; 14 nucleotides align to TRBD2. The germline V gene encodes CDR1 MNHEY and CDR2 SMNVEV (reference sequence). The junction had 4 bases not matched to a gene; V was cut back by 6 bases and J by 6 bases. This CDR3 spans 15 amino acids. The CDR3 loop is CASRRLAGGFNEQFF. DNA for the CDR3: TGTGCCAGCAGGAGACTAGCGGGAGGGTTCAATGAGCAGTTCTTC.

This clone has more than one count but fewer than ten. V usage is TRBV28 and J usage is TRBJ1-5; 8 nucleotides match TRBD1. The CDR3 runs 15 residues. The junction had 3 bases not matched to a gene; V was cut back by 2 bases and J by 3 bases. In germline, CDR1 is MDHEN, CDR2 SYDVKM. CDR3 bases: TGTGCCAGCAGTTTAGGGACAGGATACAATCAGCCCCAGCATTTT. This encodes CASSLGTGYNQPQHF.

The rearrangement uses TRBV28 and TRBJ2-7, with D uncertain. The CDR3 length is 15 residues. Germline loops: CDR1 MDHEN, CDR2 SYDVKM. Deletions cut 5 bases from V and 3 bases from J, with 17 bases between. CDR3 protein: CASSPPTPSNYEQYF. The CDR3 bases are TGTGCCAGCAGTCCCCCGACTCCGTCTAACTACGAGCAGTACTTC.

In its sample, this clone was seen once. This chain connects TRBV5-6 to TRBJ1-2, with no clear D. Germline-derived CDR1 and CDR2 are SGHDT and YYEEEE. The length of the CDR3 is 13 residues. Trimming left V 2 bases short and J 4 bases short, with 9 bases between. This CDR3 reads CASSLWPPYGYTF. The CDR3, as DNA: TGTGCCAGCAGCTTATGGCCCCCCTATGGCTACACCTTC.

V gene TRBV6-1 combines with J gene TRBJ1-2; no firm D call. Germline V lookup: CDR1 MNHNS, CDR2 SASEGT. V was cut by 3 bases and J by 4 bases, with 15 bases left in between. CDR3 length: 15 residues. The CDR3 region is CASSDLKEVAYGYTF. The CDR3 DNA sequence: TGTGCCAGCAGTGATTTAAAGGAGGTGGCCTATGGCTACACCTTC.

This chain links TRBV11-3 with TRBJ2-1; 10 bases align to TRBD2. This CDR3 spans 16 amino acids. V gave up 5 bases and J gave up 7 bases; unmatched junction bases: 11. Germline values: CDR1 SGHNT, CDR2 YENEEA. CDR3 nucleotides: TGTGCCAGCAGCGAAGGAGAGCTAGCGGGGGATAATGAGCAGTTCTTC. Amino acids: CASSEGELAGDNEQFF.

The chain carries TRBV7-2 and TRBJ2-3; 10 nucleotides align to TRBD1. Germline assignment: CDR1 SGHTA and CDR2 FQGNSA. This CDR3 is 17 amino acids long. The trim removed 1 base at V and 3 bases at J, leaving 7 bases unmatched. The CDR3 DNA sequence: TGTGCCAGCAGCTTAGTCCCCGGGACAGGGGTTACAGATACGCAGTATTTT. Its protein is CASSLVPGTGVTDTQYF. Drawing the rest from reference TRBV7-2 and TRBJ2-3, the complete variable domain is GAGVSQSPSNKVTEKGKDVELRCDPISGHTALYWYRQSLGQGLEFLIYFQGNSAPDKSGLPSDRFSAERTGGSVSTLTIQRTQQEDSAVYLCASSLVPGTGVTDTQYFGPGTRLTVL.